This T cell receptor beta chain was obtained from a study of blood T cell repertoires in COVID-19. From germline, CDR1 is LNHDA and CDR2 SQIVND (reference sequence). The CDR3 length is 15 residues. The J segment lost 5 bases and the V segment lost 6 bases, leaving 7 bases of the junction unmatched. This clone was detected many times. Assay: immunoSEQ multiplex PCR; the TCRdb copy retains only in-frame clones and omits some. The table records roughly 200,000 clones, 70% to 90% of them present only once. Recruitment covered roughly 22 US areas and drew participants whose ages spanned roughly 18 to 89 years.

This sequence originates from a man aged 35 to 55 who had recovered from COVID-19. The chain links TRBV19 to TRBJ1-5; 10 bases line up with TRBD1. Material for sequencing was PBMCs or T cells enriched from blood (not recorded which). The CDR3 region has the DNA TGTGCCAGTAGCCGGGGACAGGGGACTTATCAGCCCCAGCATTTT. This codes for CASSRGQGTYQPQHF.